Listed below are T cell receptor beta chains from one sample, sequenced in a study of shared clonotypes between healthy human individuals. Clones were read by immunoSEQ multiplex PCR, and TCRdb kept only the in-frame ones, dropping some. The profile shows about 2.1 million clones, under 95% of them singletons. Sample: naive CD8+ T cells from PBMCs. These receptors came from a man between 18 and 29 years old in good health. Some clones in this sample may be carry-over from other donors' samples. CDR3s include the opening cysteine and the closing phenylalanine or tryptophan. Fields, in order: CDR3 protein, CDR3 DNA, D gene, V gene, clone size, J gene. The D gene is left open where the match is weak. Size values are once, few and many counts, or a class for expanded clones, and some rows have none.

CDR3 protein: CASSRGEGAGFNEQFF
CDR3 DNA: TGCGCCAGCAGCCGCGGGGAGGGGGCCGGTTTCAATGAGCAGTTCTTC
D gene: .
V gene: TRBV4-3
clone size: .
J gene: TRBJ2-1

CDR3 protein: CASSLARFGGGRINIQYF
CDR3 DNA: TGTGCCAGCAGTTTAGCCCGGTTTGGCGGGGGGCGGATTAACATTCAGTACTTC
D gene: TRBD2
V gene: TRBV28
clone size: once
J gene: TRBJ2-4

CDR3 protein: CASSLSIYNEQFF
CDR3 DNA: TGTGCCAGCAGCTTATCAATTTACAATGAGCAGTTCTTC
D gene: .
V gene: TRBV7-9
clone size: .
J gene: TRBJ2-1

CDR3 protein: CASGSRDSPNYGYTF
CDR3 DNA: TGTGCTAGTGGCTCCCGGGACAGCCCTAACTATGGCTACACCTTC
D gene: TRBD1
V gene: TRBV12-5
clone size: .
J gene: TRBJ1-2

CDR3 protein: CASSYGGTSLYEQYF
CDR3 DNA: TGTGCCAGCAGTTACGGCGGGACTAGCCTCTACGAGCAGTACTTC
D gene: TRBD2
V gene: TRBV6-5
clone size: .
J gene: TRBJ2-7

CDR3 protein: CASSFGDQPQHF
CDR3 DNA: TGTGCCAGCAGCTTTGGCGATCAGCCCCAGCATTTT
D gene: .
V gene: TRBV5-6
clone size: few
J gene: TRBJ1-5

CDR3 protein: CAWTHLGLAYNEQFF
CDR3 DNA: TGTGCCTGGACGCATCTCGGGCTAGCTTACAATGAGCAGTTCTTC
D gene: .
V gene: TRBV30
clone size: .
J gene: TRBJ2-1

CDR3 protein: CATLGQGKNEQFF
CDR3 DNA: TGTGCCACCTTAGGACAGGGGAAGAATGAGCAGTTCTTC
D gene: TRBD1
V gene: TRBV27
clone size: .
J gene: TRBJ2-1

CDR3 protein: CASSYGQATYEQYF
CDR3 DNA: TGTGCCAGCAGCTACGGACAGGCCACCTACGAGCAGTACTTC
D gene: TRBD1
V gene: TRBV13
clone size: once
J gene: TRBJ2-7

CDR3 protein: CASSILFSASSYNEQFF
CDR3 DNA: TGTGCCAGTAGTATTCTGTTTAGCGCCAGCTCCTACAATGAGCAGTTCTTC
D gene: .
V gene: TRBV19
clone size: .
J gene: TRBJ2-1

CDR3 protein: CASSLSPGFSGNTIYF
CDR3 DNA: TGTGCCAGCAGTTTAAGTCCCGGTTTCTCTGGAAACACCATATATTTT
D gene: .
V gene: TRBV7-6
clone size: .
J gene: TRBJ1-3

CDR3 protein: CSVVSWESGSTPYEQYF
CDR3 DNA: TGCAGCGTTGTATCTTGGGAGAGCGGGAGTACCCCCTACGAGCAGTACTTC
D gene: TRBD2
V gene: TRBV29-1
clone size: .
J gene: TRBJ2-7

CDR3 protein: CASSLVGGTGPYEQYF
CDR3 DNA: TGTGCCAGCAGCTTAGTAGGAGGGACAGGGCCCTACGAGCAGTACTTC
D gene: TRBD1
V gene: TRBV7-9
clone size: .
J gene: TRBJ2-7

CDR3 protein: CAWGAGGGYNSPLHF
CDR3 DNA: TGTGCCTGGGGAGCAGGAGGCGGATATAATTCACCCCTCCACTTT
D gene: .
V gene: TRBV30
clone size: .
J gene: TRBJ1-6

CDR3 protein: CASSQVYGGEWNEQFF
CDR3 DNA: TGCGCCAGCAGCCAAGTGTACGGGGGCGAATGGAATGAGCAGTTCTTC
D gene: .
V gene: TRBV4-3
clone size: once
J gene: TRBJ2-1

CDR3 protein: CASSLAGGQTNEQYF
CDR3 DNA: TGTGCCAGCAGCTTGGCCGGGGGGCAGACTAACGAGCAGTACTTC
D gene: .
V gene: TRBV5-4
clone size: .
J gene: TRBJ2-7

CDR3 protein: CASSSHSYEQYF
CDR3 DNA: TGTGCCAGCAGTTCACACTCCTACGAGCAGTACTTC
D gene: .
V gene: TRBV27
clone size: .
J gene: TRBJ2-7

CDR3 protein: CASSPTSGSAYYGYTF
CDR3 DNA: TGTGCCAGCAGTCCCACCTCCGGCAGTGCCTACTATGGCTACACCTTC
D gene: .
V gene: TRBV27
clone size: .
J gene: TRBJ1-2

CDR3 protein: CASSLVGPTGELFF
CDR3 DNA: TGTGCCAGCAGCTTAGTAGGTCCCACCGGGGAGCTGTTTTTT
D gene: .
V gene: TRBV7-9
clone size: .
J gene: TRBJ2-2

CDR3 protein: CASSPGQGPSYEQYF
CDR3 DNA: TGTGCCAGCAGCCCGGGACAGGGGCCCTCCTACGAGCAGTACTTC
D gene: TRBD1
V gene: TRBV9
clone size: once
J gene: TRBJ2-7

CDR3 protein: CSVWTGGYTDTQYF
CDR3 DNA: TGCAGCGTTTGGACAGGGGGATACACAGATACGCAGTATTTT
D gene: TRBD1
V gene: TRBV29-1
clone size: .
J gene: TRBJ2-3

CDR3 protein: CASSEIGPVYEQYF
CDR3 DNA: TGCGCCAGCAGCGAAATCGGGCCTGTTTACGAGCAGTACTTC
D gene: .
V gene: TRBV4-1
clone size: .
J gene: TRBJ2-7

CDR3 protein: CASSDRDTDTQYF
CDR3 DNA: TGTGCCAGTAGTGACCGGGACACAGATACGCAGTATTTT
D gene: .
V gene: TRBV19
clone size: .
J gene: TRBJ2-3

CDR3 protein: CATSPQEVGNTEAFF
CDR3 DNA: TGTGCCACCAGCCCGCAGGAAGTCGGGAACACTGAAGCTTTCTTT
D gene: .
V gene: TRBV15
clone size: .
J gene: TRBJ1-1

CDR3 protein: CASSPTGTYTDTQYF
CDR3 DNA: TGTGCCAGCAGCCCAACCGGGACTTACACAGATACGCAGTATTTT
D gene: .
V gene: TRBV27
clone size: .
J gene: TRBJ2-3

CDR3 protein: CASSFPTSDRVDTGELFF
CDR3 DNA: TGTGCCAGCAGTTTCCCGACCTCGGACAGGGTTGACACCGGGGAGCTGTTTTTT
D gene: TRBD1
V gene: TRBV28
clone size: .
J gene: TRBJ2-2

CDR3 protein: CASSILAGEGDGELFF
CDR3 DNA: TGTGCCAGCAGTATACTAGCGGGAGAAGGGGACGGGGAGCTGTTTTTT
D gene: TRBD2
V gene: TRBV28
clone size: .
J gene: TRBJ2-2

CDR3 protein: CASSWTGRHPNTEAFF
CDR3 DNA: TGCGCCAGCAGTTGGACAGGAAGGCACCCGAACACTGAAGCTTTCTTT
D gene: TRBD1
V gene: TRBV5-1
clone size: .
J gene: TRBJ1-1

CDR3 protein: CASSLDMDEGAETGELFF
CDR3 DNA: TGTGCCAGCAGCTTAGATATGGATGAGGGAGCAGAAACCGGGGAGCTGTTTTTT
D gene: .
V gene: TRBV13
clone size: .
J gene: TRBJ2-2

CDR3 protein: CASSVGQSNEKLFF
CDR3 DNA: TGTGCCAGCAGCGTAGGGCAGAGTAATGAAAAACTGTTTTTT
D gene: .
V gene: TRBV9
clone size: once
J gene: TRBJ1-4

CDR3 protein: CASSEGPGTSNEQYF
CDR3 DNA: TGTGCCAGCAGCGAGGGGCCCGGGACTAGCAACGAGCAGTACTTC
D gene: TRBD2
V gene: TRBV9
clone size: .
J gene: TRBJ2-7

CDR3 protein: CASSWGIKAYEQYF
CDR3 DNA: TGTGCCAGCAGTTGGGGGATTAAGGCCTACGAGCAGTACTTC
D gene: .
V gene: TRBV27
clone size: .
J gene: TRBJ2-7

CDR3 protein: CASSLGSSGRSGEQYF
CDR3 DNA: TGTGCCAGCAGCTTAGGATCCAGCGGGAGATCGGGCGAGCAGTACTTC
D gene: TRBD2
V gene: TRBV11-2
clone size: .
J gene: TRBJ2-7

CDR3 protein: CASSLSAGLILYEQYF
CDR3 DNA: TGTGCCAGCAGTTTAAGCGCAGGGTTGATCCTCTACGAGCAGTACTTC
D gene: .
V gene: TRBV27
clone size: .
J gene: TRBJ2-7

CDR3 protein: CSMRTGYEQYF
CDR3 DNA: TGCAGCATGCGGACAGGGTACGAGCAGTACTTC
D gene: TRBD1
V gene: TRBV29-1
clone size: .
J gene: TRBJ2-7

CDR3 protein: CASSPRTSSYEQYF
CDR3 DNA: TGTGCCAGCAGCCCGCGGACTAGCAGTTACGAGCAGTACTTC
D gene: TRBD2
V gene: TRBV7-6
clone size: once
J gene: TRBJ2-7

CDR3 protein: CSAGFIVSGGNEQFF
CDR3 DNA: TGCAGCGCCGGGTTTATCGTTTCGGGAGGCAATGAGCAGTTCTTC
D gene: TRBD2
V gene: TRBV29-1
clone size: .
J gene: TRBJ2-1

CDR3 protein: CASSRLLTGNTEAFF
CDR3 DNA: TGCGCCAGCAGCCGATTATTAACAGGAAACACTGAAGCTTTCTTT
D gene: .
V gene: TRBV4-3
clone size: .
J gene: TRBJ1-1

CDR3 protein: CASSQDRQRNQPQHF
CDR3 DNA: TGCGCCAGCAGCCAGGACAGACAGAGGAATCAGCCCCAGCATTTT
D gene: .
V gene: TRBV4-1
clone size: .
J gene: TRBJ1-5

CDR3 protein: CSVSGFAGPSSGANVLTF
CDR3 DNA: TGCAGCGTGTCCGGCTTTGCAGGGCCGAGCTCTGGGGCCAACGTCCTGACTTTC
D gene: .
V gene: TRBV29-1
clone size: .
J gene: TRBJ2-6

CDR3 protein: CASSQDQPQHF
CDR3 DNA: TGCGCCAGCAGCCAAGACCAGCCCCAGCATTTT
D gene: .
V gene: TRBV4-1
clone size: .
J gene: TRBJ1-5

CDR3 protein: CASSPGETAVAFF
CDR3 DNA: TGTGCCAGCAGCCCCGGTGAAACGGCCGTGGCTTTCTTT
D gene: .
V gene: TRBV6-5
clone size: few
J gene: TRBJ1-1

CDR3 protein: CASSPSGLRSYEQYF
CDR3 DNA: TGTGCCAGCAGCCCGTCGGGGTTACGCTCCTACGAGCAGTACTTC
D gene: .
V gene: TRBV21-1
clone size: .
J gene: TRBJ2-7

CDR3 protein: CASRGGAGNTIYF
CDR3 DNA: TGCGCCAGCAGAGGGGGAGCTGGAAACACCATATATTTT
D gene: .
V gene: TRBV10-2
clone size: .
J gene: TRBJ1-3

CDR3 protein: CASSPDRGRNQPQHF
CDR3 DNA: TGTGCCAGCAGCCCCGACAGGGGCCGTAATCAGCCCCAGCATTTT
D gene: TRBD1
V gene: TRBV5-4
clone size: .
J gene: TRBJ1-5

CDR3 protein: CASSFKTGWSYEQYF
CDR3 DNA: TGTGCCAGCAGTTTTAAGACGGGGTGGTCCTACGAGCAGTACTTC
D gene: .
V gene: TRBV27
clone size: .
J gene: TRBJ2-7

CDR3 protein: CASSQPGPGQGDGYTF
CDR3 DNA: TGTGCCAGCAGCCAACCGGGTCCGGGACAGGGAGATGGCTACACCTTC
D gene: TRBD1
V gene: TRBV4-2
clone size: .
J gene: TRBJ1-2

CDR3 protein: CAISMSGDLYEQYF
CDR3 DNA: TGTGCCATCAGCATGTCAGGGGACCTATACGAGCAGTACTTC
D gene: .
V gene: TRBV10-3
clone size: .
J gene: TRBJ2-7

CDR3 protein: CASSLDTGGNQPQHF
CDR3 DNA: TGCGCCAGCAGCTTGGACACGGGGGGGAATCAGCCCCAGCATTTT
D gene: .
V gene: TRBV5-1
clone size: .
J gene: TRBJ1-5

CDR3 protein: CASSLSLLDTQYF
CDR3 DNA: TGTGCCAGCAGCTTGTCTTTGTTGGATACGCAGTATTTT
D gene: .
V gene: TRBV5-6
clone size: .
J gene: TRBJ2-3